The rows below give T cell receptor beta chains drawn from one sample of a study of cytomegalovirus exposure and HLA in healthy donors. Sequencing used immunoSEQ multiplex PCR; TCRdb keeps in-frame clones, though not all of them. The table shows about 180,000 clones, with 85% occurring only once. The sequencing input was PBMCs. Source of these receptors: a man between 18 and 35 years old in good health and CMV-seropositive. Each CDR3 is given with its conserved first and last residue. A D gene is named only where the DNA matches it firmly. Expanded clones get a size class; other rows say once, few or many, or leave the size out.

V: TRBV9
size: .
J: TRBJ1-4
D: TRBD1
DNA: TGTGCCAGCAGCGGCCGGGACAGTAATGAAAAACTGTTTTTT
CDR3: CASSGRDSNEKLFF

V: TRBV27
size: .
J: TRBJ2-7
D: .
DNA: TGTGCCAGCAGTTTACAGGGAAACGAGCAGTACTTC
CDR3: CASSLQGNEQYF

V: TRBV9
size: once
J: TRBJ2-1
D: .
DNA: TGTGCCAGCAGCAGCCGGGACTTCTCCTACAATGAGCAGTTCTTC
CDR3: CASSSRDFSYNEQFF

V: TRBV7-9
size: .
J: TRBJ1-1
D: .
DNA: TGTGCCAGCACGGAGGGGAACACTGAAGCTTTCTTT
CDR3: CASTEGNTEAFF

V: TRBV7-2
size: .
J: TRBJ2-3
D: TRBD2
DNA: TGTGCCAGCAGCCCCAGGACTAGCGGGGGCCCCACACGCAGAGATACGCAGTATTTT
CDR3: CASSPRTSGGPTRRDTQYF

V: TRBV30
size: .
J: TRBJ2-6
D: .
DNA: TGTGCCTGGGCGGTCTCTGGGGCCAACGTCCTGACTTTC
CDR3: CAWAVSGANVLTF

V: TRBV9
size: .
J: TRBJ2-7
D: TRBD1
DNA: TGTGCCAGCAGCGTAGGCGGGACAGGGTTTTCCTACGAGCAGTACTTC
CDR3: CASSVGGTGFSYEQYF

V: TRBV5-4
size: .
J: TRBJ2-1
D: TRBD2
DNA: TGTGCCAGCAGCCGCTCGACTAGCGGGGGAAATGAGCAGTTCTTC
CDR3: CASSRSTSGGNEQFF

V: TRBV10-1
size: .
J: TRBJ2-7
D: TRBD1
DNA: TGCGCCAGCAGTGTGGGACAGGGTAGGGACGAGCAGTACTTC
CDR3: CASSVGQGRDEQYF

V: TRBV7-9
size: .
J: TRBJ2-1
D: .
DNA: TGTGCCAGCAGCTTAGAGTACGGGAATGAGCAGTTCTTC
CDR3: CASSLEYGNEQFF

V: TRBV7-9
size: .
J: TRBJ2-7
D: .
DNA: TGTGCCAGCAGCATGCCCCCCCCAGGGCGCGAGCAGTACTTC
CDR3: CASSMPPPGREQYF

V: TRBV9
size: .
J: TRBJ1-6
D: .
DNA: TGTGCCAGCAGCGTAGAGGACAGCGTTTCTTCACCCCTCCACTTT
CDR3: CASSVEDSVSSPLHF

V: TRBV5-1
size: .
J: TRBJ1-5
D: .
DNA: TGCGCCAGCAGCTTGGCGGGGGGGAGCAATCAGCCCCAGCATTTT
CDR3: CASSLAGGSNQPQHF

V: TRBV5-4
size: once
J: TRBJ2-5
D: TRBD2
DNA: TGTGCCAGCACCCTGAGCGCGGGGGGCCGTAGGGGAGAGACCCAGTACTTC
CDR3: CASTLSAGGRRGETQYF

V: TRBV29-1
size: .
J: TRBJ1-1
D: .
DNA: TGCAGCGTTCGACTTGTCACTGAAGCTTTCTTT
CDR3: CSVRLVTEAFF

V: TRBV28
size: .
J: TRBJ2-5
D: TRBD2
DNA: TGTGCCAGCATCCTAGCGGGAGGCGTCGGGACCCAGTACTTC
CDR3: CASILAGGVGTQYF

V: TRBV30
size: .
J: TRBJ2-3
D: .
DNA: TGTGCCTGGAGTGTACTGAAGGGCGGAGGGAGTTTT
CDR3: CAWSVLKGGGSF

V: TRBV2
size: .
J: TRBJ1-5
D: TRBD1
DNA: TGTGCCAGCAGTGAATGGGGGGACCGACAGGGGGCACAGCCCCAGCATTTT
CDR3: CASSEWGDRQGAQPQHF

V: TRBV10-3
size: once
J: TRBJ1-6
D: .
DNA: TGTGCCATCAGTGAGATTGGAGCTTCACCCCTCCACTTT
CDR3: CAISEIGASPLHF

V: TRBV7-7
size: .
J: TRBJ2-7
D: .
DNA: TGTGCTAGCAGCCCAGCGACAGACTCCTACGAGCAGTACTTC
CDR3: CASSPATDSYEQYF

V: TRBV2
size: .
J: TRBJ2-7
D: .
DNA: TGTGCCAGCTGCCTGGACAGCGGCGAGCAGTACTTC
CDR3: CASCLDSGEQYF

V: TRBV11-2
size: .
J: TRBJ1-3
D: .
DNA: TGTGCCAGCAGCTCCCCAGGAAACACCATATATTTT
CDR3: CASSSPGNTIYF

V: TRBV5-5
size: .
J: TRBJ1-1
D: .
DNA: TGTGCCAGCAGCCTGGCGGACACTGAAGCTTTCTTT
CDR3: CASSLADTEAFF

V: TRBV7-9
size: few
J: TRBJ1-4
D: .
DNA: TGTGCCAGCAGCGACTCCCCCGGGGAAAAACTGTTTTTT
CDR3: CASSDSPGEKLFF

V: TRBV27
size: .
J: TRBJ1-2
D: .
DNA: TGTGCCAGCAGTTTACAGGGGACTAACTATGGCTACACCTTC
CDR3: CASSLQGTNYGYTF

V: TRBV6-5
size: .
J: TRBJ2-1
D: TRBD1
DNA: TGTGCCAGCAGTTCGGACAGGGGCACCTACAATGAGCAGTTCTTC
CDR3: CASSSDRGTYNEQFF

V: TRBV5-1
size: .
J: TRBJ2-1
D: .
DNA: TGCGCCAGCAGCTTGCCACAGGGTATCGATGAGCAGTTCTTC
CDR3: CASSLPQGIDEQFF

V: TRBV7-8
size: .
J: TRBJ2-5
D: TRBD2
DNA: TGTGCCAGCAGCTTAGGCGGGAGGTCAGAGACCCAGTACTTC
CDR3: CASSLGGRSETQYF

V: TRBV28
size: .
J: TRBJ2-7
D: TRBD1
DNA: TGTGCCAGCAGTGCCCCGGGACAGGGGGCTACATATTTC
CDR3: CASSAPGQGATYF

V: TRBV19
size: .
J: TRBJ1-6
D: .
DNA: TGTGCCAGTAGCCAGGGGCTGGGAAGCTCCTATAATTCACCCCTCCACTTT
CDR3: CASSQGLGSSYNSPLHF

V: TRBV5-1
size: once
J: TRBJ2-7
D: .
DNA: TGCGCCAGCAGCCCCCAGACAGGAGACGAGCAGTACTTC
CDR3: CASSPQTGDEQYF

V: TRBV5-4
size: .
J: TRBJ2-7
D: TRBD2
DNA: TGTGCCAGCAGCCCGGGGGACCAGCGGGGAAGCTACGAGCAGTACTTC
CDR3: CASSPGDQRGSYEQYF

V: TRBV4-1
size: .
J: TRBJ1-2
D: .
DNA: TGCGCCAGCAGCCAAGTTGTAAGGGGTGATGGGTATGGCTACACCTTC
CDR3: CASSQVVRGDGYGYTF

V: TRBV6-6
size: .
J: TRBJ2-7
D: .
DNA: TGTGCCAGCAGTTTTCGGGACTCCTCCTACGAGCAGTACTTC
CDR3: CASSFRDSSYEQYF

V: TRBV4-2
size: .
J: TRBJ2-1
D: TRBD2
DNA: TGTGCCAGCAGCCAAGAGGTGACAGCGGGAGGATGGGTGGGGCAGTTCTTC
CDR3: CASSQEVTAGGWVGQFF

V: TRBV6-1
size: .
J: TRBJ2-5
D: .
DNA: TGTGCCAGCAATCCACAGGGTGGGGTGGAGACCCAGTACTTC
CDR3: CASNPQGGVETQYF

V: TRBV5-1
size: .
J: TRBJ2-7
D: TRBD2
DNA: TGCGCCAGCAGCTTGTACGCTAGCGGGGGGACGAGAGAGCAGTACTTC
CDR3: CASSLYASGGTREQYF

V: TRBV10-2
size: .
J: TRBJ1-5
D: .
DNA: TGCGCCAGCAGTGTAGGATCAGGGGCTTCTCAGCCCCAGCATTTT
CDR3: CASSVGSGASQPQHF

V: TRBV9
size: .
J: TRBJ1-4
D: TRBD1
DNA: TGTGCCAGCAGCTCAAGTGGGGACAGGGAACTGTTTTTT
CDR3: CASSSSGDRELFF

V: TRBV5-1
size: many
J: TRBJ1-1
D: .
DNA: TGCGCCAGCAGCTTGGCCGGACAACTCACTGAAGCTTTCTTT
CDR3: CASSLAGQLTEAFF

V: TRBV7-2
size: .
J: TRBJ1-1
D: .
DNA: TGTGCCAGCAGCCCTGTAGGGGGGGACACTGAAGCTTTCTTT
CDR3: CASSPVGGDTEAFF

V: TRBV4-1
size: .
J: TRBJ2-1
D: .
DNA: TGCGCCAGCAGCTCCCAACTGAGAAATGAGCAGTTCTTC
CDR3: CASSSQLRNEQFF

V: TRBV28
size: .
J: TRBJ1-2
D: .
DNA: TGTGCCAGCAGCAGCCCGGGAGAGGGTGGTTATGGCTACACCTTC
CDR3: CASSSPGEGGYGYTF

V: TRBV27
size: .
J: TRBJ2-1
D: TRBD2
DNA: TGTGCCAGCAGCCATATATCCGGACTAGCGGGAGGGAATGAGCAGTTCTTC
CDR3: CASSHISGLAGGNEQFF

V: TRBV7-9
size: .
J: TRBJ1-2
D: .
DNA: TGTGCCAGCAGCTTAGCCCAGGGCTACTATGGCTACACCTTC
CDR3: CASSLAQGYYGYTF

V: TRBV27
size: .
J: TRBJ2-1
D: .
DNA: TGTGCCAGCAGCCCCCCCGGAGGGGAGCAGTTCTTC
CDR3: CASSPPGGEQFF

V: TRBV5-6
size: .
J: TRBJ2-1
D: TRBD2
DNA: TGTGCCAGCAGCTCCCCCTCCGTCGCGGGGGGACTCAATGAGCAGTTCTTC
CDR3: CASSSPSVAGGLNEQFF

V: TRBV11-2
size: once
J: TRBJ2-3
D: .
DNA: TGTGCCACCACTAACCGGCCCGTTGAGGCCACAGATACGCAGTATTTT
CDR3: CATTNRPVEATDTQYF